The entry below gives a single T cell receptor beta chain sequence along with its context. Its specific antigen is unknown. Nothing much larger sits one base from this clone, and base qualities are not available. The entry originates in a study of T cell responses to AZD1222 COVID-19 vaccine (dated by TCRdb to about 2021). About the investigation overall: A total of over 230 trial participants underwent TCR sequencing, of whom about 200 had received two doses of AZD1222 and 26 had received two doses of the MenACWY control vaccine. Enrollment into the trials was organized by age into subgroups of 18-55, 56-69 and 70-plus years, and those subgroups contained roughly 150, 30 and 60 TCR-sequenced participants, respectively.

What the work shows at the level of the full study, not this receptor alone: Participants were mostly white British, with more females than males. The authors suggested clonal diversity may have been underestimated. Because no day 14 peak-response samples were available, repertoires were characterized only after the peak T cell response. Conclusions about previously exposed vaccinees are limited, since just a handful of AZD1222 recipients were seropositive for SARS-CoV-2 at baseline. Reportedly, close to half of the unique spike-specific TCRs recognized epitopes lying outside the regions that are mutated in the B.1.351 and B.1.1.7 variants. After two AZD1222 doses, both the breadth and the depth of spike-specific TCRs were significantly higher than at day 0 and than in MenACWY recipients. CD4 TCRs associated with the vaccine covered the entire spike protein, and the dominant responses were in regions 160-218 and 743-854. The 56-69-year group was small, and its depth increase did not reach significance, likely because of low power.

The CDR3 regions of human TCRbeta chains were subjected to immunosequencing. In the source study's methods: Repertoire TCRs were checked for matches against a reference library of SARS-CoV-2-specific TCRs that had been generated using the MIRA antigen-specificity platform. Breadth was defined as the fraction of unique TCRs that were SARS-CoV-2-associated, and depth was defined as the fraction of total T cells that were SARS-CoV-2-associated. Using the MIRA data, each spike-specific TCR was mapped to the spike region that the TCR reacts to and placed in a CD4 or CD8 class. Log10-transformed breadth and depth values were compared by one-way ANOVA with Sidak's multiple comparisons tests. TCRdb holds this immuneACCESS table with in-frame rearrangements only. Some clones are missing; in checked studies, unresolved V genes explain under half, and the rest has no known cause. The D gene and trimming were derived from the DNA, and the V and J assignments and clone size from that table. Here the sample has approximately 83,000 clones; about 89% occur a single time. Clones ranked in the top ten supply less than 5.5% of the sample.

The time point label, read with the paper, signifies: baseline before first vaccination. The treatment or condition label here, explained by the study, means: meningococcal conjugate vaccine given as trial control. Samples from vaccinated people were obtained from the UK trials COV001 and COV002, which included a single-blind randomized controlled phase 2/3 trial of AZD1222 (ChAdOx1 nCoV-19) in healthy adults. Trial participant PBMC samples were collected at day 0 and day 28 after the second dose for TCRbeta chain sequencing. The source is an adult in good health. The material was peripheral blood, obtained on day 0 of MenACWY control vaccination.

The CDR3 protein: CASSFDPGRRVASIQYF. The nucleotide sequence reads TGTGCCAGCAGCTTCGATCCCGGTAGGAGGGTGGCTTCCATTCAGTACTTC. The rearrangement combines TRBV5-4 with TRBJ2-4; the best D guess is TRBD2, with 6 bases matching. V and J lose 2 bases and 9 bases, and a span of 24 bases separates them. Looking up the germline V gene (reference sequence) yields CDR1 SGHNT and CDR2 YYREEE. The CDR3, cysteine through phenylalanine, is 17 amino acids long. CDR3 DNA is the only sequence kept; it has 51 bases, read in frame from the first base.